This record looks at one T cell receptor (beta chain) sequence and its context. Its specificity is not known. The data originate from a study of cytomegalovirus exposure and HLA in healthy donors. General study points: About 87% or about 30% of the time was how often most TCR beta V segments were productive, according to an earlier analysis. It was taken for granted in presence/absence analyses that sequencing depth across donors was roughly uniform.

Primers for the PCR totalled 60 Vbeta and 13 Jbeta. This table comes from immunoSEQ multiplex PCR, and its TCRdb copy is limited to in-frame clones, with some not included. This sample's clone table lists 150,000 to 200,000 clones. The V segment lost 0 bases and the J segment 0 bases; nucleotides outside the gene matches: 6. The CDR3 totals 17 residues. CDR1 LGHNA and CDR2 YSLEER come from the germline V gene. V is TRBV4-3 and J is TRBJ2-3; 7 bases match TRBD2. The sequence came from a young woman in good health and CMV-seropositive. The sequencing input was PBMCs. The CDR3 sequence: CASSQDRAGVSTDTQYF. In DNA, the CDR3 is TGCGCCAGCAGCCAAGATCGGGCGGGGGTTAGCACAGATACGCAGTATTTT.